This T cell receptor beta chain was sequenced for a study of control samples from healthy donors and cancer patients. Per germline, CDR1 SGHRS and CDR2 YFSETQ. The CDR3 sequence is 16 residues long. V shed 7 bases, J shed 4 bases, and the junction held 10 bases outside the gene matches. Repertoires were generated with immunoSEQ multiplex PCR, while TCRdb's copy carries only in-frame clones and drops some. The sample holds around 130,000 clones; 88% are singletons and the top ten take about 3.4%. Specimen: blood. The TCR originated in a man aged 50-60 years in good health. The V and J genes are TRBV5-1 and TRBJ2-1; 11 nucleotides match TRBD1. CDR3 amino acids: CASSAGTGGIYNEQFF. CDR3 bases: TGCGCCAGCTCCGCCGGGACAGGGGGTATTTACAATGAGCAGTTCTTC.